This TCR beta chain is from a study of regulatory dendritic cells for organ transplantation. Study background: Regulatory dendritic cells were monocyte-derived, receiving vitamin D3 on days 0 and 4 and IL-10 on day 4. Whole-study findings and limits: Alloreactive memory CD8+ T cell pools varied considerably between individuals. Memory T cells were less diverse than naive, with memory CD8+ most oligoclonal. Mature dendritic cells appeared to drive more memory CD8+ clonal expansion than regulatory ones.

This clone was recorded once. No antigen is known for it. TCRdb's copy holds only in-frame clones and misses some; the assay was immunoSEQ multiplex PCR. The table records 9,500 to 12,000 clones, roughly 90% of them present only once. V lost 5 bases to trimming and J lost 7 bases, with 18 bases between them. The CDR3 runs 15 residues. Germline-derived CDR1 and CDR2 are SEHNR and FQNEAQ (reference sequence). CFSE-labeled sorted T cells met regulatory or mature dendritic cells for about five days. J is TRBJ2-1 and V is TRBV7-9; D uncertain. What was sequenced was naive CD8+ T cells from blood cultured with dendritic cells. Documented subset: CD45RA+ naive T cells. This sequence originates from a human donor in good health. DNA for the CDR3: TGTGCCAGCAGCCCCCCCCGGTTTGAAGGGAATGAGCAGTTCTTC. Amino acid sequence: CASSPPRFEGNEQFF.